This T cell receptor (beta chain) was identified during a study of cytomegalovirus exposure and HLA in healthy donors. Deletions cut 4 bases from V and 3 bases from J, with 13 bases between. CDR1 SGHDT and CDR2 YYEEEE come from the germline V gene. The CDR3 extends over 15 amino acids. General study results and limits: In an earlier analysis, about 87% or about 30%: the productive usage of most TCR beta V segments.

Primers for the PCR totalled 60 Vbeta and 13 Jbeta. Some clones are missing from TCRdb's copy, which holds only in-frame ones; the method was immunoSEQ multiplex PCR. The repertoire holds about 120,000 clones, with around 86% as singletons. This clone was observed a handful of times. Its antigen is not known. The chain recombines TRBV5-6 with TRBJ2-2; tentatively, D is TRBD2 (5 bases). This clonotype was sampled from a woman in her thirties or forties in good health and CMV-seronegative. Input material: PBMCs. The CDR3 bases are TGTGCCAGCAGCCGGACTGGCGCCGACACCGGGGAGCTGTTTTTT. Translated, it gives CASSRTGADTGELFF.